This T cell receptor beta chain is drawn from a study of blood T cell repertoires in COVID-19. This clone was seen a single time. The length of the CDR3 is 16 residues. The ends lost 4 bases at V and 7 bases at J; junction bases unmatched: 14. Germline assignment: CDR1 GTSNPN and CDR2 SVGIG (reference sequence). Enrolled during active infection, Seattle patients were then followed longitudinally. TCRdb keeps only in-frame clones here, not all; method: immunoSEQ multiplex PCR. The repertoire consists of some 240,000 clones, with roughly 90% occurring once and the leading ten covering 0.65% to 0.85%. This chain connects TRBV30 to TRBJ2-2; 8 positions agree with TRBD2. Sequencing was carried out using peripheral blood. The receptor's source is a man aged 55 to 70 with COVID-19, enrolled during active disease. CDR3 sequence (DNA): TGTGCCTGGACGGCAGCAACTAGCGGCCTTATCGGGGAGCTGTTTTTT. It specifies CAWTAATSGLIGELFF.